The 16 T cell receptor beta chains reported below all come from one sample, sequenced in a study of CD8 T cells in Susac syndrome. Random hexamers were used to reverse transcribe the RNA input (about 0.45 to 1 ug). MiXCR, run by TCRdb on the immunoSEQ multiplex PCR reads, gives a single entry per CDR3 protein. The sample has 100,000 or so distinct CDR3 sequences, about nine tenths seen once. The sample comprised CD4+ T cells from PBMCs. These receptors were taken from a human donor in good health.

The chain joins TRBV5-1 to TRBJ2-5, with D perhaps TRBD2 (6 bases). The V and J ends lost 3 bases and 5 bases respectively, with 14 bases between them. The CDR3 is made up of 14 amino acids. Germline V gives CDR1 SGHRS, CDR2 YFSETQ. This chain's CDR3 is CASSWFQGGETQYF. CDR3 sequence (DNA): TGCGCCAGCAGCTGGTTTCAGGGAGGTGAGACCCAGTACTTC.

V and J are TRBV4-1 and TRBJ1-2; D is undetermined. The CDR3 is 16 amino acids. V dropped 0 bases and J dropped 4 bases, with 15 bases sitting between them. From germline, CDR1 is MGHRA and CDR2 YSYEKL. The CDR3 nucleotides are TGCGCCAGCAGCCAAGATGTTGGCAGGCCGACCTATGGCTACACCTTC. It codes for CASSQDVGRPTYGYTF.

The table lists this clonotype with a count of one. The chain joins TRBV20-1 to TRBJ2-3; no definite D call. This CDR3 has 14 amino acids. Germline CDR1 is DFQATT and CDR2 is SNEGSKA (reference sequence). V dropped 3 bases and J dropped 0 bases, with 10 bases sitting between them. The CDR3 spells CSASSYGSTDTQYF. The CDR3 DNA reads as TGCAGTGCTAGCTCCTACGGAAGCACAGATACGCAGTATTTT.

This chain uses TRBV3-1 with TRBJ2-5; D is unresolved. Germline V CDR1 and CDR2: LGHDT, YNNKEL (reference sequence). This CDR3 has 13 residues. Trimming removed 4 bases from V and 4 bases from J, with 10 bases in between. The CDR3 region has the DNA TGTGCCAGCAGCCTCGGTGAGGCAGAGACCCAGTACTTC. As protein: CASSLGEAETQYF.

The V and J genes are TRBV25-1 and TRBJ2-3, with D uncertain. From germline, CDR1 is MGHDK and CDR2 SYGVNS. V lost 3 bases and J lost 0, with 10 bases in between. The CDR3 is made up of 15 amino acids. CDR3 residues: CASSDWLSSTDTQYF. CDR3 DNA: TGTGCCAGCAGTGATTGGCTATCCAGCACAGATACGCAGTATTTT.

The chain recombines TRBV6-5 with TRBJ2-1, with TRBD2 matching over 8 bases. From germline, CDR1 is MNHEY and CDR2 SVGAGI. This CDR3 region has 15 residues. J gave up 9 bases and V 6 bases, and 13 bases lay outside the gene matches. The CDR3 DNA is TGTGCCAGCAGCCCGGGAAGCGGGAGAAGCAGTGAGCAGTTCTTC. This encodes CASSPGSGRSSEQFF.

The chain recombines TRBV6-5 with TRBJ2-5; the D gene is possibly TRBD2 (5 bases). The CDR3 has 12 amino acids. CDR1 and CDR2 (germline): MNHEY, SVGAGI. The germline V and J ends were trimmed by 8 bases and 5 bases, with 12 bases remaining between them. For the CDR3, the DNA is TGTGCCAGCGCCCGAACTAGTGAGACCCAGTACTTC. Amino acids: CASARTSETQYF.

J is TRBJ1-1 and V is TRBV3-1; D uncertain. The germline V and J ends were trimmed by 0 bases and 0 bases, with 11 bases remaining between them. The CDR3 length is 16 residues. The germline V gene encodes CDR1 LGHDT and CDR2 YNNKEL (reference sequence). The CDR3 DNA sequence: TGTGCCAGCAGCCAAGATGGGGTGTCCCTGAACACTGAAGCTTTCTTT. It yields the protein CASSQDGVSLNTEAFF.

This clonotype was seen a single time. This chain joins TRBV6-5 and TRBJ1-6; tentative D call: TRBD1 (5 bases). V was trimmed by 2 bases and J by 12 bases, leaving 14 bases between them. CDR1 is MNHEY and CDR2 is SVGAGI in the germline V gene. CDR3 length equals 14 residues. CDR3 DNA sequence: TGTGCCAGCAGTTACGACAGACTAAATATACCCCTCCACTTT. Translation gives CASSYDRLNIPLHF.

This CDR3 reads CATSRNTGEGQPQHF. DNA of the CDR3: TGTGCCACCAGCAGGAATACAGGGGAAGGTCAGCCCCAGCATTTT. The genes are TRBV15 and TRBJ1-5, with 7 bases identical to TRBD1. The CDR3 runs 15 residues. The germline V gene has CDR1 LNHNV and CDR2 YYDKDF (reference sequence). The V gene end was trimmed by 3 bases and the J gene end by 6 bases; junction bases not matched to a gene: 8.

In its sample, this clonotype was seen a few times. This chain connects TRBV6-2 or TRBV6-3 to TRBJ1-5; no reliable D call. Germline V CDR1 and CDR2: MNHEY, SVGEGT. The CDR3 consists of 13 residues. V was cut by 4 bases and J by 0 bases, with 4 bases left in between. This chain's CDR3 is CASSSNSNQPQHF. The CDR3 DNA reads TGTGCCAGCAGTTCAAATAGCAATCAGCCCCAGCATTTT.

The chain uses TRBV19 and TRBJ2-1; perhaps TRBD2 as D (6 bases). In germline, CDR1 is LNHDA, CDR2 SQIVND (reference sequence). V dropped 5 bases and J dropped 4 bases, with 15 bases sitting between them. This CDR3 has 15 amino acids. The CDR3 nucleotides read TGTGCCAGTAGTCGCGGGACGGTGGGGTACAATGAGCAGTTCTTC. Residues: CASSRGTVGYNEQFF.

The rearrangement joins TRBV7-8 to TRBJ1-1; D remains ambiguous. From germline, CDR1 is SGHVS and CDR2 FQNEAQ. The V end lost 5 bases, the J end lost 3 bases, and 13 bases lay between the germline ends. The CDR3 has 14 amino acids. CDR3 region: CASSLNFGDTEAFF. The CDR3 DNA reads TGTGCCAGCAGCCTTAATTTCGGGGACACTGAAGCTTTCTTT.

V is TRBV2 and J is TRBJ2-3; no reliable D call. CDR3 size: 14 residues. Germline V CDR1 and CDR2: SNHLY, FYNNEI. V was pared by 10 bases and J by 2 bases, with 16 bases between. CDR3 in DNA: TGTGCCACCTCAGCCAACAGTTACACAGATACGCAGTATTTT. Translated: CATSANSYTDTQYF.

The chain links TRBV20-1 to TRBJ1-2, with D possibly matching TRBD1 (5 bases). The V gene lost 6 bases and the J gene lost 2 bases, with 16 bases spanning the gap. CDR1 and CDR2 from the germline V gene are DFQATT and SNEGSKA (reference sequence). The CDR3 runs to 14 residues. CDR3 sequence reads: CSAPTSRANYGYTF. DNA for the CDR3: TGCAGTGCGCCAACCTCCAGGGCCAACTATGGCTACACCTTC.

The chain has TRBV3-1 and TRBJ2-4; D call uncertain. This CDR3 comprises 15 residues. CDR1 is LGHDT and CDR2 is YNNKEL in the germline V gene (reference sequence). V lost 3 bases, J lost 0 bases, and 9 bases lay in between. As DNA, the CDR3 is TGTGCCAGCAGCCAGGCCGGCGTAGCCAAAAACATTCAGTACTTC. Its translation is CASSQAGVAKNIQYF.